This is a list of T cell receptor beta chains from one sample in a study of lymphopenia after photon versus proton radiotherapy. The data were produced by immunoSEQ multiplex PCR, yet TCRdb's version contains in-frame clones alone and is incomplete. This sample has approximately 23,000 clones; roughly 91% occur once, and the top ten carry over 8.5%. This specimen was peripheral blood, taken from a patient treated with proton-based radiotherapy. Source of these receptors: a man older than 75 with esophageal cancer. CDR3s include the opening cysteine and the closing phenylalanine or tryptophan. Fields, in order: clone size, D gene, V gene, J gene, CDR3 protein, CDR3 DNA. D genes are given only for firm matches. Size values are once, few and many counts, or a class for expanded clones, and some rows have none.

clone_size: NA
d_call: TRBD1
v_call: TRBV9
j_call: TRBJ2-1
cdr3_aa: CASSVRPGTGISYNEQFF
cdr3_nt: TGTGCCAGCAGCGTCCGTCCCGGGACAGGGATCTCCTACAATGAGCAGTTCTTC

clone_size: few
d_call: NA
v_call: TRBV10-2
j_call: TRBJ1-2
cdr3_aa: CASSEQGVGGYTF
cdr3_nt: TGCGCCAGCAGTGAACAGGGAGTAGGTGGCTACACCTTC

clone_size: NA
d_call: NA
v_call: TRBV5-1
j_call: TRBJ2-7
cdr3_aa: CASRDGAYEQYF
cdr3_nt: TGCGCCAGCCGGGACGGGGCCTACGAGCAGTACTTC

clone_size: NA
d_call: NA
v_call: TRBV6-5
j_call: TRBJ2-1
cdr3_aa: CASSYPGRLFF
cdr3_nt: TGTGCCAGCAGTTACCCGGGCCGTCTGTTCTTC

clone_size: NA
d_call: TRBD1
v_call: TRBV5-6
j_call: TRBJ1-6
cdr3_aa: CASSPLGQANSPLHF
cdr3_nt: TGTGCCAGCAGCCCCTTGGGACAGGCGAATTCACCCCTCCACTTT

clone_size: NA
d_call: NA
v_call: TRBV2
j_call: TRBJ1-2
cdr3_aa: CASSAGANYGYTF
cdr3_nt: TGTGCCAGCAGTGCGGGAGCTAACTATGGCTACACCTTC

clone_size: NA
d_call: NA
v_call: TRBV11-2
j_call: TRBJ2-4
cdr3_aa: CASRHIRELGKNIQYF
cdr3_nt: TGTGCCAGCAGACACATACGGGAGTTAGGCAAAAACATTCAGTACTTC

clone_size: NA
d_call: TRBD2
v_call: TRBV30
j_call: TRBJ2-3
cdr3_aa: CAWSVGLAIDTQYF
cdr3_nt: TGTGCCTGGAGTGTAGGACTAGCAATAGATACGCAGTATTTT

clone_size: NA
d_call: NA
v_call: TRBV6-5
j_call: TRBJ1-4
cdr3_aa: CASRGPATNEKLFF
cdr3_nt: TGTGCCAGCAGGGGACCTGCAACTAATGAAAAACTGTTTTTT

clone_size: NA
d_call: TRBD2
v_call: TRBV9
j_call: TRBJ2-3
cdr3_aa: CASSEVTSGSAQYF
cdr3_nt: TGTGCCAGCAGCGAGGTCACTAGCGGGAGTGCGCAGTATTTT

clone_size: NA
d_call: NA
v_call: TRBV12-5
j_call: TRBJ1-5
cdr3_aa: CASGLVRKGSYQPQHF
cdr3_nt: TGTGCTAGTGGTTTGGTAAGAAAAGGGTCCTATCAGCCCCAGCATTTT

clone_size: NA
d_call: NA
v_call: TRBV9
j_call: TRBJ2-5
cdr3_aa: CASSGQISGGQETQYF
cdr3_nt: TGTGCCAGCAGCGGACAGATTTCGGGGGGCCAGGAGACCCAGTACTTC

clone_size: medium-sized
d_call: NA
v_call: TRBV29-1
j_call: TRBJ1-1
cdr3_aa: CSVLGGQTEAFF
cdr3_nt: TGCAGCGTTCTAGGGGGACAAACTGAAGCTTTCTTT

clone_size: NA
d_call: NA
v_call: TRBV6-5
j_call: TRBJ2-2
cdr3_aa: CASIGGSGGTGELFF
cdr3_nt: TGTGCCAGCATCGGCGGTAGTGGGGGGACCGGGGAGCTGTTTTTT

clone_size: NA
d_call: NA
v_call: TRBV29-1
j_call: TRBJ2-3
cdr3_aa: CSVGVSPDTQYF
cdr3_nt: TGCAGCGTTGGCGTCTCCCCAGATACGCAGTATTTT

clone_size: NA
d_call: NA
v_call: TRBV6-5
j_call: TRBJ1-1
cdr3_aa: CASRIPRDLNTEAFF
cdr3_nt: TGTGCCAGCAGAATCCCCCGGGATCTGAACACTGAAGCTTTCTTT

clone_size: NA
d_call: NA
v_call: TRBV4-1
j_call: TRBJ1-1
cdr3_aa: CASSPRSPGGTEAFF
cdr3_nt: TGCGCCAGCAGCCCCCGGAGCCCTGGGGGCACTGAAGCTTTCTTT

clone_size: NA
d_call: NA
v_call: TRBV28
j_call: TRBJ1-5
cdr3_aa: CASSLGTGSNQPQHF
cdr3_nt: TGTGCCAGCAGTTTAGGCACGGGAAGCAATCAGCCCCAGCATTTT

clone_size: NA
d_call: TRBD2
v_call: TRBV27
j_call: TRBJ2-2
cdr3_aa: CASSDLTVAGVVTGELFF
cdr3_nt: TGTGCCAGCAGTGATCTTACCGTGGCGGGAGTAGTCACCGGGGAGCTGTTTTTT

clone_size: NA
d_call: NA
v_call: TRBV5-1
j_call: TRBJ2-3
cdr3_aa: CASSSRADTDTQYF
cdr3_nt: TGCGCCAGCAGCTCTAGGGCAGACACAGATACGCAGTATTTT

clone_size: NA
d_call: TRBD1
v_call: TRBV7-8
j_call: TRBJ1-5
cdr3_aa: CASSFGTDNQPQHF
cdr3_nt: TGTGCCAGCAGCTTCGGGACAGACAATCAGCCCCAGCATTTT

clone_size: NA
d_call: NA
v_call: TRBV7-2
j_call: TRBJ1-3
cdr3_aa: CASSYSGNTIYF
cdr3_nt: TGTGCCAGCTCCTACTCTGGAAACACCATATATTTT

clone_size: NA
d_call: TRBD1
v_call: TRBV4-1
j_call: TRBJ2-1
cdr3_aa: CASSQVTGFGNNEQFF
cdr3_nt: TGCGCCAGCAGCCAAGTGACAGGGTTTGGGAACAATGAGCAGTTCTTC

clone_size: NA
d_call: NA
v_call: TRBV7-2
j_call: TRBJ1-4
cdr3_aa: CASSLLRQQEKLFF
cdr3_nt: TGTGCCAGCAGCTTATTACGACAGCAGGAAAAACTGTTTTTT

clone_size: NA
d_call: NA
v_call: TRBV7-2
j_call: TRBJ1-5
cdr3_aa: CASSLVGGSNQPQHF
cdr3_nt: TGTGCCAGCAGCTTAGTGGGAGGTAGCAATCAGCCCCAGCATTTT

clone_size: NA
d_call: NA
v_call: TRBV30
j_call: TRBJ1-2
cdr3_aa: CAWTPLRGNYGYTF
cdr3_nt: TGTGCCTGGACCCCTTTGCGTGGGAACTATGGCTACACCTTC

clone_size: NA
d_call: NA
v_call: TRBV21-1
j_call: TRBJ2-5
cdr3_aa: CASSKAQPSLAGGTQETQYF
cdr3_nt: TGTGCCAGCAGCAAAGCACAGCCCTCCTTAGCGGGAGGGACACAAGAGACCCAGTACTTC

clone_size: NA
d_call: TRBD2
v_call: TRBV5-6
j_call: TRBJ2-5
cdr3_aa: CASSSWTSGEGTQYF
cdr3_nt: TGTGCCAGCAGCTCTTGGACTAGCGGGGAGGGGACCCAGTACTTC

clone_size: NA
d_call: TRBD1
v_call: TRBV7-2
j_call: TRBJ1-2
cdr3_aa: CASSSPGQAYGYTF
cdr3_nt: TGTGCCAGCAGCTCTCCGGGACAGGCTTATGGCTACACCTTC

clone_size: NA
d_call: NA
v_call: TRBV9
j_call: TRBJ2-2
cdr3_aa: CASSVDWTNTGELFF
cdr3_nt: TGTGCCAGCAGCGTAGACTGGACGAACACCGGGGAGCTGTTTTTT

clone_size: NA
d_call: NA
v_call: TRBV5-4
j_call: TRBJ1-6
cdr3_aa: CASSLSLTGLNSPLHF
cdr3_nt: TGTGCCAGCAGCTTAAGTCTAACAGGGCTCAATTCACCCCTCCACTTT